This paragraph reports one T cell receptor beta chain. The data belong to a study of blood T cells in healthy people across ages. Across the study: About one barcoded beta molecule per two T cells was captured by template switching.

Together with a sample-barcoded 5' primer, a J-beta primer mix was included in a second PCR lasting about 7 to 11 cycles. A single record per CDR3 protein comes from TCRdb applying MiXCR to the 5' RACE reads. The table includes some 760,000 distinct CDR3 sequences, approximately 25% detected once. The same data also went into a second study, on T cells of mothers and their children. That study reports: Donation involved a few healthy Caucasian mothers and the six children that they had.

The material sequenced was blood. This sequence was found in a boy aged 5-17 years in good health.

This CDR3 is CARREFRVETQYF. The CDR3 DNA sequence: TGTGCCAGAAGGGAGTTCAGGGTGGAGACCCAGTACTTC. The V gene is TRBV2, the J gene TRBJ2-5, with D perhaps assigned TRBD1 or TRBD2 (5 bases each). The CDR3 runs 13 residues. CDR1 and CDR2 (germline): SNHLY, FYNNEI. The V end lost 9 bases, the J end lost 5 bases, and 16 bases lay between the germline ends.